The TCR beta chain described here comes from a study of CXCR3-negative and CXCR3-positive naive CD8 T cells. Findings and caveats of the study: Relative to memory CD8+ cells, whose diversity was much lower, both naive subsets had comparably high diversity. TRB CDR3s of CXCR3-positive naive cells were more hydrophobic than those of CXCR3-negative naive cells.

With respect to this clonotype: Its antigen remains unidentified.

The libraries of TRB cDNA were prepared using 5' RACE with UMI labels. No DNA is given; TCRdb re-called the 5' RACE reads and lists each CDR3 protein once. Its table lists under 85,000 distinct CDR3 sequences. The CDR3 is 17 residues long. Germline CDR1 reads SGHTA; CDR2 reads FQGNSA. Sequenced: naive CXCR3- CD8+ T cells from blood. Subset defined: CD45RO-CCR7+CD27+CD95- naive CD8+ T cells lacking CXCR3 (TNR3-). The sequence was collected from a human donor in good health. Some clones in this sample may be carry-over from other donors' samples. J is TRBJ2-2 and V is TRBV7-2; TCRdb returns TRBD1, unconfirmable since there is no DNA. CDR3: CASSSLAGYSRTGELFF. The variable domain in full, completed from reference TRBV7-2 and TRBJ2-2, reads GAGVSQSPSNKVTEKGKDVELRCDPISGHTALYWYRQSLGQGLEFLIYFQGNSAPDKSGLPSDRFSAERTGGSVSTLTIQRTQQEDSAVYLCASSSLAGYSRTGELFFGEGSRLTVL.